This T cell receptor beta chain comes out of a study of shared clonotypes between healthy human individuals. Study overall: Each donor contributed plates that comprised three CD4 naive, three CD4 memory, two CD8 naive and one CD8 memory.

This clone was detected only a few times. TCRdb's copy holds only in-frame clones and misses some; the assay was immunoSEQ multiplex PCR. The sample includes around 2.5 million clones, more than 85% of them seen just once. The germline V gene encodes CDR1 SNHLY and CDR2 FYNNEI. The V and J ends lost 6 bases and 0 bases respectively, with 11 bases between them. This CDR3 has 14 amino acids. This clonotype was obtained from a man aged 18 to 30 in good health. Some clones in this sample may be carry-over from other donors' samples. The rearrangement links TRBV2 to TRBJ1-1, with TRBD1 as a possible D gene (5 bases). Sample: naive CD4+ T cells from PBMCs. The subset is: CD45RA+ positively selected. The CDR3 DNA reads TGTGCCAGCAGGGGGAGAGGGGTGAACACTGAAGCTTTCTTT. Protein sequence: CASRGRGVNTEAFF.